Listed below are T cell receptor beta chains from one sample, sequenced in a study of T cells in Graves' hyperthyroidism and ophthalmopathy. TCRdb re-called the multiplex PCR reads through MiXCR, storing one row per CDR3 protein. The sample includes about 720,000 distinct CDR3 sequences, less than 20% of them seen just once. Specimen: blood. These TCRs come from a man aged 18-30 years with Graves' hyperthyroidism. CDR3s include the opening cysteine and the closing phenylalanine or tryptophan. The D gene is left open where the match is weak. Rows give clone size only sometimes, using once, few, many, or a class for an expanded clone.

J: TRBJ2-1; size: -; V: TRBV9; D: -; CDR3: CASSPGIQPYNEQFF; DNA: TGTGCCAGCAGCCCCGGGATCCAACCCTACAATGAGCAGTTCTTC
J: TRBJ2-3; size: many; V: TRBV7-7; D: -; CDR3: CASSLGGTSTDTQYF; DNA: TGTGCCAGCAGTTTAGGCGGGACTAGCACAGATACGCAGTATTTT
J: TRBJ1-1; size: -; V: TRBV11-3; D: -; CDR3: CASSLERLNTEAFF; DNA: TGTGCCAGCAGCTTAGAACGGTTGAACACTGAAGCTTTCTTT
J: TRBJ1-1; size: -; V: TRBV19; D: -; CDR3: CASIRGSGTEAFF; DNA: TGTGCCAGTATTAGAGGGTCGGGAACTGAAGCTTTCTTT
J: TRBJ2-7; size: many; V: TRBV20-1; D: -; CDR3: CSARGAFGYEQYF; DNA: TGCAGTGCTAGAGGCGCCTTTGGGTACGAGCAGTACTTC
J: TRBJ2-7; size: many; V: TRBV10-3; D: -; CDR3: CAISESLGADEQYF; DNA: TGTGCCATCAGTGAGTCACTGGGGGCAGACGAGCAGTACTTC
J: TRBJ2-7; size: many; V: TRBV20-1; D: -; CDR3: CSARVPGTHEQYF; DNA: TGCAGTGCTAGAGTGCCAGGTACCCACGAGCAGTACTTC
J: TRBJ1-1; size: many; V: TRBV27; D: -; CDR3: CASLTRGFTEAFF; DNA: TGTGCCAGCCTGACACGGGGATTCACTGAAGCTTTCTTT
J: TRBJ2-7; size: few; V: TRBV28; D: -; CDR3: CASSYTGYYEQYF; DNA: TGTGCCAGCAGTTACACAGGCTACTACGAGCAGTACTTC
J: TRBJ1-5; size: -; V: TRBV28; D: -; CDR3: CASSLGSGPYSNQPQHF; DNA: TGTGCCAGCAGTTTAGGGTCAGGTCCCTATAGCAATCAGCCCCAGCATTTT
J: TRBJ1-5; size: few; V: TRBV11-2; D: -; CDR3: CASSRGVSPQHF; DNA: TGTGCCAGCTCGAGGGGGGTTTCGCCCCAGCATTTT
J: TRBJ2-7; size: many; V: TRBV5-1; D: -; CDR3: CASSLELGSYEQYF; DNA: TGCGCCAGCAGCTTGGAACTAGGATCCTACGAGCAGTACTTC
J: TRBJ2-7; size: many; V: TRBV28; D: TRBD1; CDR3: CASSSLDRGAYEQYF; DNA: TGTGCCAGCAGTTCACTGGACAGGGGAGCCTACGAGCAGTACTTC
J: TRBJ2-1; size: -; V: TRBV9; D: TRBD2; CDR3: CASSLLAGESNEQFF; DNA: TGTGCCAGCAGCCTACTAGCGGGAGAGAGCAATGAGCAGTTCTTC
J: TRBJ1-1; size: -; V: TRBV4-3; D: TRBD1; CDR3: CASSQVTGWDTEAFF; DNA: TGCGCCAGCAGCCAAGTGACAGGGTGGGACACTGAAGCTTTCTTT
J: TRBJ2-7; size: few; V: TRBV5-8; D: -; CDR3: CASSLNWRGTYEQYF; DNA: TGTGCCAGCAGCTTGAACTGGAGAGGGACTTACGAGCAGTACTTC
J: TRBJ2-5; size: many; V: TRBV2; D: TRBD2; CDR3: CASSEAPSGSSQYF; DNA: TGTGCCAGCAGTGAAGCGCCTAGCGGGAGTTCCCAGTACTTC
J: TRBJ2-7; size: -; V: TRBV7-9; D: -; CDR3: CASSPNPGTDAAYEQYF; DNA: TGTGCCAGCAGCCCCAATCCTGGGACGGATGCGGCCTACGAGCAGTACTTC
J: TRBJ2-1; size: -; V: TRBV7-9; D: TRBD2; CDR3: CASSLLAGNYNEQFF; DNA: TGTGCCAGCAGCTTACTAGCGGGGAACTACAATGAGCAGTTCTTC
J: TRBJ2-1; size: many; V: TRBV30; D: -; CDR3: CAWSVGLGDEQFF; DNA: TGTGCCTGGAGTGTAGGGCTAGGGGATGAGCAGTTCTTC
J: TRBJ2-1; size: few; V: TRBV6-1; D: -; CDR3: CASSTPRTGYNEQFF; DNA: TGTGCCAGCAGTACCCCTAGGACTGGCTACAATGAGCAGTTCTTC
J: TRBJ2-7; size: -; V: TRBV19; D: -; CDR3: CASSILAGEVHEQYF; DNA: TGTGCCAGTAGTATATTGGCAGGGGAGGTCCACGAGCAGTACTTC
J: TRBJ2-3; size: many; V: TRBV2; D: -; CDR3: CASIMEGADTQYF; DNA: TGTGCCAGCATAATGGAGGGGGCAGATACGCAGTATTTT
J: TRBJ2-7; size: -; V: TRBV20-1; D: TRBD2; CDR3: CSARLNGRGYEQYF; DNA: TGCAGTGCTAGACTGAACGGGAGGGGCTACGAGCAGTACTTC
J: TRBJ1-5; size: -; V: TRBV20-1; D: -; CDR3: CSARVPEYSNQPQHF; DNA: TGCAGTGCTAGAGTCCCAGAGTATAGCAATCAGCCCCAGCATTTT
J: TRBJ2-7; size: many; V: TRBV20-1; D: TRBD1; CDR3: CSARKTGTGYEQYF; DNA: TGCAGTGCTAGAAAGACCGGGACAGGGTACGAGCAGTACTTC
J: TRBJ2-2; size: many; V: TRBV2; D: -; CDR3: CASRTGELFF; DNA: TGTGCCAGCAGGACCGGGGAGCTGTTTTTT
J: TRBJ2-7; size: many; V: TRBV28; D: -; CDR3: CASSFPDNNEQYF; DNA: TGTGCCAGCAGTTTCCCGGACAATAACGAGCAGTACTTC
J: TRBJ2-7; size: many; V: TRBV6-1; D: -; CDR3: CASTHSYEQYF; DNA: TGTGCCAGCACCCACTCCTACGAGCAGTACTTC
J: TRBJ2-2; size: -; V: TRBV7-3; D: -; CDR3: CASSSRGRSGELFF; DNA: TGTGCCAGCAGCTCTCGGGGGCGGAGCGGGGAGCTGTTTTTT
J: TRBJ1-1; size: many; V: TRBV12-3/TRBV12-4; D: -; CDR3: CASSFWGSGEAFF; DNA: TGTGCCAGCAGTTTTTGGGGCTCGGGTGAAGCTTTCTTT
J: TRBJ2-7; size: few; V: TRBV7-2; D: -; CDR3: CASSPWGAGEQYF; DNA: TGTGCCAGCAGCCCCTGGGGAGCCGGCGAGCAGTACTTC
J: TRBJ2-7; size: few; V: TRBV20-1; D: -; CDR3: CSAPDSLAYEQYF; DNA: TGCAGTGCCCCGGACAGCCTAGCCTACGAGCAGTACTTC
J: TRBJ2-3; size: many; V: TRBV30; D: -; CDR3: CALPRADTQYF; DNA: TGTGCCTTGCCCCGGGCGGATACGCAGTATTTT
J: TRBJ2-1; size: -; V: TRBV19; D: TRBD1; CDR3: CASRSIGTGPHNEQFF; DNA: TGTGCCAGTAGATCGATAGGGACAGGGCCCCACAATGAGCAGTTCTTC
J: TRBJ2-7; size: few; V: TRBV6-5; D: -; CDR3: CASSYSRQGLLQQYF; DNA: TGTGCCAGCAGTTACTCGAGGCAGGGCCTCCTTCAGCAGTACTTC
J: TRBJ2-1; size: few; V: TRBV29-1; D: -; CDR3: CVNYRLGAYNEQFF; DNA: TGCGTCAATTACCGCTTGGGGGCCTACAATGAGCAGTTCTTC
J: TRBJ2-1; size: few; V: TRBV20-1; D: TRBD1; CDR3: CSARGGQTYNEQFF; DNA: TGCAGTGCTAGAGGGGGACAGACCTACAATGAGCAGTTCTTC
J: TRBJ2-7; size: many; V: TRBV30; D: -; CDR3: CAWSRAPLHEQYF; DNA: TGTGCCTGGAGTAGGGCCCCTCTTCACGAGCAGTACTTC
J: TRBJ2-6; size: few; V: TRBV5-1; D: TRBD1; CDR3: CASSLGGTVSSGANVLTF; DNA: TGCGCCAGCAGCTTGGGGGGGACAGTAAGCTCTGGGGCCAACGTCCTGACTTTC
J: TRBJ2-5; size: -; V: TRBV15; D: -; CDR3: CATSRGTLQETQYF; DNA: TGTGCCACCAGCAGGGGGACTCTCCAAGAGACCCAGTACTTC
J: TRBJ2-5; size: -; V: TRBV5-4; D: -; CDR3: CASSLARGREETQCF; DNA: TGTGCCAGCAGCTTGGCCAGGGGGAGGGAAGAGACCCAGTGCTTC
J: TRBJ2-5; size: -; V: TRBV30; D: -; CDR3: CAWSRGSETQYF; DNA: TGTGCCTGGAGTAGGGGCAGCGAGACCCAGTACTTC
J: TRBJ1-4; size: few; V: TRBV7-2; D: -; CDR3: CASSTGTALGRKLFF; DNA: TGTGCCAGCAGCACCGGGACTGCCCTGGGAAGAAAACTGTTTTTT